Presented here are 3 T cell receptor beta chains from one specimen sequenced in a study of cytomegalovirus exposure and HLA in healthy donors. The table came from immunoSEQ multiplex PCR; TCRdb's copy has only in-frame clones and leaves some out. The sample contains 250,000 to 400,000 clones, roughly 87% of which appear only once. The material sequenced was PBMCs. Source of these receptors: a man younger than 45 in good health and CMV-seronegative.

The V and J genes are TRBV29-1 and TRBJ2-3; 13 positions match TRBD2. The CDR3 totals 17 residues. V was pared by 3 bases and J by 4 bases, with 10 bases of the junction left unmatched. Germline CDR1 is SQVTM and CDR2 is ANQGSEA. The CDR3: CSVDRLAGGPLADTQYF. CDR3 coding DNA: TGCAGCGTTGATCGACTAGCGGGGGGCCCCCTCGCAGATACGCAGTATTTT.

The chain employs TRBV29-1 and TRBJ2-1, with 7 bases that match TRBD1. Germline values: CDR1 SQVTM, CDR2 ANQGSEA. The CDR3 length is 14 residues. The V gene end was trimmed by 7 bases and the J gene end by 8 bases; junction bases not matched to a gene: 14. CDR3 amino acids: CSANRGEGLDEQFF. CDR3 DNA sequence: TGCAGCGCCAACAGGGGTGAAGGTTTGGATGAGCAGTTCTTC.

The chain uses TRBV6-1 and TRBJ2-7, with 7 bases identical to TRBD1. This CDR3 comprises 16 residues. The J segment lost 6 bases and the V segment lost 2 bases, leaving 13 bases of the junction unmatched. CDR1 and CDR2 (germline): MNHNS, SASEGT. The DNA of the CDR3 is TGTGCCAGCAGTGAACCGAGGACAGGTAACACCGCCGAGCAGTACTTC. It specifies CASSEPRTGNTAEQYF.